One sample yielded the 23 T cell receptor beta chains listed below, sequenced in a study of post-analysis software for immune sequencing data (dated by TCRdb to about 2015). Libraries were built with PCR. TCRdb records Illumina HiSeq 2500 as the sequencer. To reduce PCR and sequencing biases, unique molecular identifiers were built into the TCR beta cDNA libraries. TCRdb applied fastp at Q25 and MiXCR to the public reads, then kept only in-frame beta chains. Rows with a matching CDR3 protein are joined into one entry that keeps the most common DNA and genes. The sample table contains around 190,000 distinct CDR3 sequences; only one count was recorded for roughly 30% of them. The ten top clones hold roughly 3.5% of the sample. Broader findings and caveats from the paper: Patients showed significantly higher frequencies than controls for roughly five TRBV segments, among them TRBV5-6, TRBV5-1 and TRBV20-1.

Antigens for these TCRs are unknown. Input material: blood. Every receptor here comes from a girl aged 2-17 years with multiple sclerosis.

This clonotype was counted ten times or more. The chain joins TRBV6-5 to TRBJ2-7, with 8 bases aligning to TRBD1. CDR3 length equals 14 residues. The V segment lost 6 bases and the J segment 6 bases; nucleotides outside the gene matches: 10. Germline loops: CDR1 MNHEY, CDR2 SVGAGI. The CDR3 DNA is TGTGCCAGCAGCTCCGGGACAGGCTTGGGCGAGCAGTACTTC. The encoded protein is CASSSGTGLGEQYF.

CDR3 sequence reads: CSAPDRSGWAPLHF. For the CDR3, the DNA is TGCAGTGCTCCCGACAGGTCCGGTTGGGCACCCCTCCACTTT. The chain uses TRBV20-1 and TRBJ1-6; D may be TRBD1 (6 bases). Germline CDR1 and CDR2: DFQATT and SNEGSKA (reference sequence). This CDR3 contains 14 residues. The V and J ends lost 5 bases and 11 bases respectively, with 19 bases between them.

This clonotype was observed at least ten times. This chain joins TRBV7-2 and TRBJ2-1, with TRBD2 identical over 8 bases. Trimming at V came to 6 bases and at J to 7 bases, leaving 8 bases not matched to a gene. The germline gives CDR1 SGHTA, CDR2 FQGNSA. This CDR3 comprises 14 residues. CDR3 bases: TGTGCCAGCAGAGCGGGAGCCTCTCGGAATGAGCAGTTCTTC. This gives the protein CASRAGASRNEQFF.

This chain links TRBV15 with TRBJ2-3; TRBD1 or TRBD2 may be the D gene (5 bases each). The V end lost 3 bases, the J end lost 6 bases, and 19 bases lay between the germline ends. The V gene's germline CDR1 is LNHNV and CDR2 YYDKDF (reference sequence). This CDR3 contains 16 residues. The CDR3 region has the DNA TGTGCCACCAGCAGGGCAGGGACCGCCTGGGTGGATACGCAGTATTTT. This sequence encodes CATSRAGTAWVDTQYF.

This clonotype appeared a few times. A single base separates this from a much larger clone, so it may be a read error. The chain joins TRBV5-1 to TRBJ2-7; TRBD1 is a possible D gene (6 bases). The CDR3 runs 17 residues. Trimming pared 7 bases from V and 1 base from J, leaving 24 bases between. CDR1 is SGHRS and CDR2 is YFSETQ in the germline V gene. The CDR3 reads CASGGSQGPELSYEQYF. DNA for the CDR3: TGCGCCAGCGGCGGGTCACAGGGACCGGAGTTATCCTACGAGCAGTACTTC.

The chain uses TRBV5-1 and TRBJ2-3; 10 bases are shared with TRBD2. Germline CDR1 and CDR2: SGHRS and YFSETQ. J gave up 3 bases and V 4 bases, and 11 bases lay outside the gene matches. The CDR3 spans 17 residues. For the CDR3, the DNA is TGCGCCAGCAGCAATGTCGCTAGCGGGGGCCGGACAGATACGCAGTATTTT. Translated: CASSNVASGGRTDTQYF.

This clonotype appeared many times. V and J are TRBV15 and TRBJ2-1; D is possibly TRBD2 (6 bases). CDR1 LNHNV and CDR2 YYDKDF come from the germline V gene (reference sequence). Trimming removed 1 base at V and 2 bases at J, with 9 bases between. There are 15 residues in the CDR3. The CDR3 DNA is TGTGCCACCAGCAGAGGGGGGGTACCCTACAATGAGCAGTTCTTC. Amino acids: CATSRGGVPYNEQFF.

The CDR3 spells CASSQDTVNTEAFF. CDR3 nucleotides: TGTGCCAGCAGCCAAGATACTGTGAACACTGAAGCTTTCTTT. The chain couples TRBV3-1 to TRBJ1-1; D is unclear. The CDR3 is made up of 14 amino acids. V dropped 0 bases and J dropped 0 bases, with 5 bases sitting between them. Germline V lookup: CDR1 LGHDT, CDR2 YNNKEL (reference sequence).

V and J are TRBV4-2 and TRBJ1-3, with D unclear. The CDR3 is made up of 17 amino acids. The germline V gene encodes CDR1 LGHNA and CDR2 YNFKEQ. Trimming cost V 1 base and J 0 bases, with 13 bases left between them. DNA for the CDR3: TGTGCCAGCAGCCAAGCTACGACTTTTACCTCTGGAAACACCATATATTTT. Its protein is CASSQATTFTSGNTIYF.

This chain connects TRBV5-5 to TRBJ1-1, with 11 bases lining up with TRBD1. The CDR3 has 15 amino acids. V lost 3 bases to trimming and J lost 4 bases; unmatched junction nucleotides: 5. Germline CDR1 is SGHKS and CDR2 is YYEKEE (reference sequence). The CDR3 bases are TGTGCCAGCAGCTGGACAGGGGGCGCGGGCACTGAAGCTTTCTTT. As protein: CASSWTGGAGTEAFF.

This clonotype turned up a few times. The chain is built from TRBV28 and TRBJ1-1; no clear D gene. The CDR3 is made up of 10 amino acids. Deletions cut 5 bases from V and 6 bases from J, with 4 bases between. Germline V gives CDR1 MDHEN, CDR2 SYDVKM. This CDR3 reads CASSGPEAFF. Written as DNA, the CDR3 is TGTGCCAGCAGTGGGCCTGAAGCTTTCTTT.

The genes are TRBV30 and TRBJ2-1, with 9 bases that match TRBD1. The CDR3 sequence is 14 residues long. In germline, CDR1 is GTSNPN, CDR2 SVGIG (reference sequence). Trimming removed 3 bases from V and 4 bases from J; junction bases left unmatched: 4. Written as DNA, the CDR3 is TGTGCCTGGAGACGACAGGGGGGTTACAATGAGCAGTTCTTC. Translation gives CAWRRQGGYNEQFF.

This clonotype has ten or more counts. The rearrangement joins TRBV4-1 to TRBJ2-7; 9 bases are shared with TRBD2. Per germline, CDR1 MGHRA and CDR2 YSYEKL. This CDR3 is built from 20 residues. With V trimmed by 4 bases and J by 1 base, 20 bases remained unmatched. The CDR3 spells CASSPTTAGLAGLGSYEQYF. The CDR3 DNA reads TGCGCCAGCAGCCCCACCACGGCGGGGCTAGCGGGATTAGGGTCCTACGAGCAGTACTTC.

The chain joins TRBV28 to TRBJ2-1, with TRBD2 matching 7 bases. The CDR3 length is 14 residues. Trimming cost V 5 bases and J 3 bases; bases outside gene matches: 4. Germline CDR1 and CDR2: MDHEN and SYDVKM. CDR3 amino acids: CASSERDRYNEQFF. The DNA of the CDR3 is TGTGCCAGCAGTGAGCGGGACCGCTACAATGAGCAGTTCTTC.

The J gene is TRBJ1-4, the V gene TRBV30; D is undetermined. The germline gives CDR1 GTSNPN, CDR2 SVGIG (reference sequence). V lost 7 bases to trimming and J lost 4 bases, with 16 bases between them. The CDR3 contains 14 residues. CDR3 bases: TGTGCCTCCAATTCCGACACCCGTAATGAAAAACTGTTTTTT. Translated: CASNSDTRNEKLFF.

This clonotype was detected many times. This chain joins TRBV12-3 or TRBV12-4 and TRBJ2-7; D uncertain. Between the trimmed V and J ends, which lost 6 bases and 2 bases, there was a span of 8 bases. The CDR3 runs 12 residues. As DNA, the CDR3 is TGTGCCAGCAGCCTCATAACCTACGAGCAGTACTTC. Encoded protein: CASSLITYEQYF.

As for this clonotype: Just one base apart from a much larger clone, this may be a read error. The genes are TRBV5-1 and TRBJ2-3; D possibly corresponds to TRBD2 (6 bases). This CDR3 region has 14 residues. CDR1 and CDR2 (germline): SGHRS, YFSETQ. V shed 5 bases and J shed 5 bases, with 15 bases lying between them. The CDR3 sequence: CASRLTSGRDTQYF. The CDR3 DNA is TGCGCCAGCAGACTGACTTCCGGGAGAGATACGCAGTATTTT.

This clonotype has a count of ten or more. CDR3 loop: CASSLDAYTEAFF. In DNA, the CDR3 is TGTGCCAGCAGCTTAGACGCGTACACTGAAGCTTTCTTT. The chain joins TRBV7-3 to TRBJ1-1, with D hard to call. The CDR3 spans 13 residues. The V gene lost 2 bases and the J gene lost 3 bases, with 7 bases spanning the gap. In germline, CDR1 is SGHTA, CDR2 FQGTGA.

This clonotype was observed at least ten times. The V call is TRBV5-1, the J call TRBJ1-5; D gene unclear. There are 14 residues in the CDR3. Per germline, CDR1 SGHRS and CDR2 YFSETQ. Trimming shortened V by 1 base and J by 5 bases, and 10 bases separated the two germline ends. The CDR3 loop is CASSLYPNDQPQHF. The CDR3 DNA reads TGCGCCAGCAGCTTGTACCCAAATGATCAGCCCCAGCATTTT.

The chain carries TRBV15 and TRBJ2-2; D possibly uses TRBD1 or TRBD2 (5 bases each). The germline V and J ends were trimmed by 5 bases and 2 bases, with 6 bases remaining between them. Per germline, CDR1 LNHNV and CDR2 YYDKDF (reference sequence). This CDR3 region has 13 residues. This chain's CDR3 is CATSGGNTGELFF. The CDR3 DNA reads TGTGCCACCAGCGGGGGAAACACCGGGGAGCTGTTTTTT.

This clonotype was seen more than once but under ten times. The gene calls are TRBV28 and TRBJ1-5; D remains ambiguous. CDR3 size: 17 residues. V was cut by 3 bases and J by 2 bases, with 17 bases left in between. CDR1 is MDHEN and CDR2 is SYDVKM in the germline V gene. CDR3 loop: CASSFAGGGQRNQPQHF. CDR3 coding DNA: TGTGCCAGCAGTTTTGCGGGCGGAGGGCAGCGCAATCAGCCCCAGCATTTT.

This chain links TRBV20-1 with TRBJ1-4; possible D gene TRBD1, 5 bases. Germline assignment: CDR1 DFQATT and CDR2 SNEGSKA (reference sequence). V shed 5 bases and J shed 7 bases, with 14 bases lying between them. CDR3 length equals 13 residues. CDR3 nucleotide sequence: TGCAGTGCTGAGTTGGGGGTGGGTGAAAAACTGTTTTTT. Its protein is CSAELGVGEKLFF.

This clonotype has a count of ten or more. The CDR3 here is CASTSVRGDEQFF. CDR3 nucleotide sequence: TGTGCCAGCACATCGGTCCGGGGCGATGAGCAGTTCTTC. This sequence joins TRBV9 and TRBJ2-1, with D perhaps being TRBD1 or TRBD2 (5 bases each). With 6 bases removed from V and 8 bases from J, the gap between germline ends came to 15 bases. The CDR3 is 13 residues long. Looked up from germline, CDR1 is SGDLS and CDR2 is YYNGEE.